This T cell receptor beta chain was observed in a study of read filtering for tumor transcriptome and immune sequencing. Overall study context: Transcriptome libraries were built from DNase-treated RNA.

There are 13 residues in the CDR3. V was shortened by 4 bases and J by 10 bases, with 14 bases between the two germline ends. CDR1 and CDR2 (germline): SGHTA, FQGTGA. This library used roughly 400 ng RNA and molecular barcoded adaptors spanning alpha/delta and beta/gamma chains. TCRdb reanalysed the reads using MiXCR and keeps one entry per CDR3 protein. The sample has 60,000 to 80,000 distinct CDR3 sequences; approximately 13% are singletons. The chain combines TRBV7-3 with TRBJ2-1, with D possibly matching TRBD2 (6 bases). Sequenced sample: a population of CD138-negative cells sorted from bone marrow. The source is a donor aged 40 or older with multiple myeloma. The CDR3 is CASSSLRGGEQFF. The CDR3, as DNA: TGTGCCAGCAGCTCCCTGAGGGGAGGCGAGCAGTTCTTC.